Listed below are T cell receptor beta chains from one sample, sequenced in a study of regulatory T cells in long-lasting Graves disease. MiXCR, run by TCRdb on the multiplex PCR reads, gives a single entry per CDR3 protein. This sample yields under 450,000 distinct CDR3 sequences, of which roughly a quarter are seen a single time; roughly 30% belongs to the top ten. The material sequenced was peripheral blood mononuclear cells (PBMCs), taken when the disease was refractory, from a patient treated with antithyroid drugs. Every receptor here comes from a female donor with Graves disease. Both conserved end residues are part of each CDR3. Fields, in order: V gene, clone size, J gene, D gene, CDR3 protein, CDR3 DNA. D genes are given only for firm matches. Not all rows give a size; the values are once, few, many and, for expanded clones, a class.

V: TRBV30; size: few; J: TRBJ2-7; D: .; CDR3: CAWSEFFGSQHEQYF; DNA: TGTGCCTGGAGTGAGTTTTTCGGGAGTCAACACGAGCAGTACTTC
V: TRBV6-1; size: .; J: TRBJ1-1; D: .; CDR3: CASSQDWVAEAFF; DNA: TGTGCCAGCAGTCAGGATTGGGTGGCTGAAGCTTTCTTT
V: TRBV12-5; size: many; J: TRBJ1-2; D: .; CDR3: CASGRTSAGSYGYTF; DNA: TGTGCTAGTGGACGAACGTCTGCGGGGAGCTATGGCTACACCTTC
V: TRBV12-3/TRBV12-4; size: many; J: TRBJ2-2; D: TRBD2; CDR3: CASTLGASGNTGELFF; DNA: TGTGCCAGCACCCTCGGGGCTAGCGGGAACACCGGGGAGCTGTTTTTT
V: TRBV28; size: many; J: TRBJ2-5; D: .; CDR3: CASSFSGTQETQYF; DNA: TGTGCCAGCAGTTTTTCAGGGACCCAAGAGACCCAGTACTTC
V: TRBV2; size: few; J: TRBJ1-1; D: .; CDR3: CASRVGGFTEAFF; DNA: TGTGCCAGCAGGGTTGGGGGTTTCACTGAAGCTTTCTTT
V: TRBV7-3; size: many; J: TRBJ2-7; D: .; CDR3: CASSPDGYEQYF; DNA: TGTGCCAGCAGTCCCGACGGTTACGAGCAGTACTTC
V: TRBV4-1; size: .; J: TRBJ2-7; D: .; CDR3: CASSLEWVSYEQYF; DNA: TGCGCCAGCAGCCTCGAGTGGGTCTCCTACGAGCAGTACTTC
V: TRBV29-1; size: few; J: TRBJ2-5; D: TRBD2; CDR3: CSWREGYQETQYF; DNA: TGCAGCTGGCGGGAGGGATACCAAGAGACCCAGTACTTC
V: TRBV6-1; size: few; J: TRBJ2-5; D: .; CDR3: CASSRGGAIGETQYF; DNA: TGTGCCAGCAGCCGCGGAGGGGCGATAGGAGAGACCCAGTACTTC
V: TRBV20-1; size: .; J: TRBJ2-6; D: TRBD1; CDR3: CSARDLRTGTLSGANVLTF; DNA: TGCAGTGCTAGAGATCTCAGGACAGGGACCCTCTCTGGGGCCAACGTCCTGACTTTC
V: TRBV2; size: many; J: TRBJ2-7; D: TRBD1; CDR3: CASSGTGEKLEQYF; DNA: TGTGCCAGCTCCGGAACAGGGGAAAAACTCGAGCAGTACTTC
V: TRBV6-1; size: few; J: TRBJ2-7; D: .; CDR3: CASMVDSSYEQYF; DNA: TGTGCCAGCATGGTGGACAGTTCCTACGAGCAGTACTTC
V: TRBV7-9; size: .; J: TRBJ2-5; D: TRBD2; CDR3: CASSSGLAGETQYF; DNA: TGTGCCAGCAGCTCGGGACTAGCTGGGGAGACCCAGTACTTC
V: TRBV6-2/TRBV6-3; size: .; J: TRBJ2-6; D: TRBD1; CDR3: CASSILDRGPGANVLTF; DNA: TGTGCCAGCAGTATCTTAGACAGGGGCCCTGGGGCCAACGTCCTGACTTTC
V: TRBV20-1; size: .; J: TRBJ2-5; D: TRBD2; CDR3: CSARILAGLKTQYF; DNA: TGCAGTGCTAGAATTTTAGCGGGATTGAAGACCCAGTACTTC
V: TRBV11-1; size: .; J: TRBJ2-1; D: .; CDR3: CASSLQGNEQFF; DNA: TGTGCCAGCAGCTTGCAAGGGAATGAGCAGTTCTTC
V: TRBV28; size: few; J: TRBJ2-3; D: TRBD1; CDR3: CASSPSGQIVFGDTQYF; DNA: TGTGCCAGCAGCCCTTCGGGACAGATAGTATTTGGGGATACGCAGTATTTT
V: TRBV28; size: many; J: TRBJ1-6; D: .; CDR3: CASSLWSGNGHSPLHF; DNA: TGTGCCAGCAGTTTATGGTCCGGAAACGGTCATTCACCCCTCCACTTT
V: TRBV9; size: few; J: TRBJ2-2; D: .; CDR3: CASSVAGWPPGELFF; DNA: TGTGCCAGCAGCGTAGCAGGTTGGCCGCCCGGGGAGCTGTTTTTT
V: TRBV10-3; size: few; J: TRBJ2-7; D: .; CDR3: CAISGTLAEQYF; DNA: TGTGCCATCAGCGGGACTCTCGCCGAGCAGTACTTC
V: TRBV30; size: few; J: TRBJ2-5; D: .; CDR3: CAWSFVGGSQETQYF; DNA: TGTGCCTGGAGTTTCGTCGGGGGAAGCCAAGAGACCCAGTACTTC
V: TRBV5-5; size: .; J: TRBJ1-2; D: .; CDR3: CASSLGAGAIYGYTF; DNA: TGTGCCAGCAGCTTGGGGGCGGGGGCGATCTATGGCTACACCTTC
V: TRBV28; size: many; J: TRBJ2-5; D: TRBD1; CDR3: CASSWTGQETQYF; DNA: TGTGCCAGCAGCTGGACAGGCCAAGAGACCCAGTACTTC
V: TRBV11-2; size: few; J: TRBJ2-3; D: .; CDR3: CASSPPGTQPPDTQYF; DNA: TGTGCCAGCAGCCCCCCCGGGACCCAACCTCCGGATACGCAGTATTTT
V: TRBV6-1; size: few; J: TRBJ2-7; D: .; CDR3: CASKIETGLSYEQYF; DNA: TGTGCCAGCAAGATTGAGACAGGCCTCTCCTACGAGCAGTACTTC
V: TRBV6-1; size: many; J: TRBJ2-5; D: .; CDR3: CASSDGGLKGETQYF; DNA: TGTGCCAGCAGTGATGGCGGATTAAAGGGAGAGACCCAGTACTTC
V: TRBV19; size: .; J: TRBJ1-1; D: .; CDR3: CASSILGATEAFF; DNA: TGTGCCAGTAGTATATTGGGTGCCACTGAAGCTTTCTTT
V: TRBV2; size: many; J: TRBJ2-5; D: .; CDR3: CATRPGNSRGETQYF; DNA: TGTGCCACTAGACCAGGGAATTCGAGAGGGGAGACCCAGTACTTC
V: TRBV4-3; size: few; J: TRBJ2-5; D: .; CDR3: CASSQDWRADQETQYF; DNA: TGCGCCAGCAGCCAAGATTGGCGGGCGGACCAAGAGACCCAGTACTTC
V: TRBV6-5; size: .; J: TRBJ2-7; D: .; CDR3: CASSYSSAQAYEQYF; DNA: TGTGCCAGCAGTTACTCAAGCGCCCAGGCCTACGAGCAGTACTTC
V: TRBV7-9; size: .; J: TRBJ2-2; D: .; CDR3: CASSLLDGPNTGELFF; DNA: TGTGCCAGCAGCTTACTGGACGGCCCGAACACCGGGGAGCTGTTTTTT
V: TRBV7-6; size: few; J: TRBJ2-7; D: .; CDR3: CASSPRGDISSYEQYF; DNA: TGTGCCAGCAGCCCTAGGGGGGACATCAGCTCCTACGAGCAGTACTTC
V: TRBV20-1; size: many; J: TRBJ2-6; D: TRBD1; CDR3: CSARDGGQVSGANVLTF; DNA: TGCAGTGCTAGAGATGGGGGACAGGTGTCTGGGGCCAACGTCCTGACTTTC
V: TRBV28; size: .; J: TRBJ1-6; D: .; CDR3: CASSNNWTLHF; DNA: TGTGCCAGCAGTAATAATTGGACCCTCCACTTT
V: TRBV2; size: .; J: TRBJ1-3; D: .; CDR3: CASTGWDSGNTIYF; DNA: TGTGCCAGCACAGGGTGGGACTCTGGAAACACCATATATTTT
V: TRBV5-1; size: once; J: TRBJ2-5; D: .; CDR3: CASSLDRGYQETQYF; DNA: TGCGCCAGCAGCTTGGATCGGGGATACCAAGAGACCCAGTACTTC
V: TRBV6-1; size: many; J: TRBJ1-2; D: .; CDR3: CASIGTLNLYGYTF; DNA: TGTGCCAGCATTGGGACCCTCAACCTCTATGGCTACACCTTC
V: TRBV19; size: few; J: TRBJ1-1; D: .; CDR3: CASSYPIAGFGSAEAFF; DNA: TGTGCCAGTAGTTACCCTATCGCAGGGTTTGGTTCAGCTGAAGCTTTCTTT
V: TRBV19; size: many; J: TRBJ2-1; D: TRBD2; CDR3: CASSKPSGSIYEQFF; DNA: TGTGCCAGTAGTAAACCTAGCGGGAGTATCTATGAGCAGTTCTTC
V: TRBV7-9; size: .; J: TRBJ2-1; D: TRBD2; CDR3: CASSLGSSGIHEQFF; DNA: TGTGCCAGCAGCTTAGGGTCTAGCGGGATCCATGAGCAGTTCTTC
V: TRBV5-6; size: .; J: TRBJ2-6; D: TRBD2; CDR3: CASSGLAASTGANVLTF; DNA: TGTGCCTCGAGTGGACTAGCGGCCTCAACTGGGGCCAACGTCCTGACTTTC
V: TRBV20-1; size: .; J: TRBJ2-7; D: TRBD2; CDR3: CSATLAGNYEQYF; DNA: TGCAGTGCTACCCTAGCGGGGAACTACGAGCAGTACTTC
V: TRBV27; size: many; J: TRBJ2-5; D: TRBD2; CDR3: CASSLSMLAGGRGTQYF; DNA: TGTGCCAGCAGTTTATCGATGCTAGCGGGAGGTCGGGGGACCCAGTACTTC
V: TRBV6-5; size: .; J: TRBJ2-7; D: .; CDR3: CASSYSIMVGGVPSYEQYF; DNA: TGTGCCAGCAGTTACTCGATTATGGTCGGTGGGGTCCCATCCTACGAGCAGTACTTC
V: TRBV7-9; size: few; J: TRBJ2-7; D: .; CDR3: CASSSSGVRHEQYF; DNA: TGTGCCAGCAGCTCCTCCGGGGTAAGACACGAGCAGTACTTC
V: TRBV27; size: .; J: TRBJ2-7; D: .; CDR3: CASSQTPRDASYEQYF; DNA: TGTGCCAGCAGTCAAACTCCCCGGGACGCCTCCTACGAGCAGTACTTC
V: TRBV7-8; size: once; J: TRBJ1-5; D: .; CDR3: CAGKDRAGSNQPQHF; DNA: TGTGCCGGCAAGGATCGTGCCGGAAGCAATCAGCCCCAGCATTTT
V: TRBV28; size: many; J: TRBJ1-1; D: .; CDR3: CASRGERLYREAFF; DNA: TGTGCCAGCAGGGGGGAAAGGCTTTATCGTGAAGCTTTCTTT
V: TRBV2; size: many; J: TRBJ2-7; D: .; CDR3: CASSGTVRSYEQYF; DNA: TGTGCCAGCAGTGGGACGGTAAGGTCGTACGAGCAGTACTTC
V: TRBV10-3; size: few; J: TRBJ1-2; D: TRBD1; CDR3: CAISEPGQGGSGYTF; DNA: TGTGCCATCAGTGAGCCCGGACAGGGTGGTAGTGGCTACACCTTC
V: TRBV6-2/TRBV6-3; size: few; J: TRBJ1-5; D: .; CDR3: CASRPDRLNQPQHF; DNA: TGTGCCAGCAGACCCGACCGACTCAATCAGCCCCAGCATTTT
V: TRBV4-1; size: .; J: TRBJ1-1; D: .; CDR3: CASSQTGFKATGAFF; DNA: TGCGCCAGCAGCCAGACAGGTTTCAAGGCTACCGGGGCTTTCTTT
V: TRBV20-1; size: many; J: TRBJ2-5; D: TRBD2; CDR3: CSARGLAPQETQYF; DNA: TGCAGTGCTAGGGGACTAGCGCCACAAGAGACCCAGTACTTC
V: TRBV6-5; size: few; J: TRBJ2-7; D: .; CDR3: CASSYPSILGEQYF; DNA: TGTGCCAGCAGTTACCCTAGCATCTTGGGCGAGCAGTACTTC
V: TRBV5-4; size: .; J: TRBJ1-2; D: TRBD1; CDR3: CASSLEGRGPSNYGCTF; DNA: TGTGCCAGCAGCTTGGAAGGCAGGGGGCCCAGTAACTATGGCTGCACCTTC
V: TRBV28; size: .; J: TRBJ2-7; D: .; CDR3: CASSYGLYEQYF; DNA: TGTGCCAGCAGCTATGGACTATACGAGCAGTACTTC
V: TRBV28; size: few; J: TRBJ2-5; D: .; CDR3: CASSHERGVQETQYF; DNA: TGTGCCAGCAGTCATGAGAGAGGGGTACAAGAGACCCAGTACTTC
V: TRBV6-1; size: few; J: TRBJ2-4; D: TRBD2; CDR3: CASRIAGGPKNIQYF; DNA: TGTGCCAGCAGAATAGCGGGAGGGCCTAAAAACATTCAGTACTTC
V: TRBV20-1; size: .; J: TRBJ2-7; D: .; CDR3: CSANGAGNEQYF; DNA: TGCAGTGCTAATGGGGCAGGGAACGAGCAGTACTTC